Listed here are 21 T cell receptor beta chains from one sample, sequenced in a study of cytomegalovirus exposure and HLA in healthy donors. Primers included in the PCR were 60 Vbeta and 13 Jbeta primers. Some clones are missing from TCRdb's copy, which holds only in-frame ones; the method was immunoSEQ multiplex PCR. Of a few hundred thousand clones in the sample, approximately 80% were seen once. The specimen was PBMCs. Receptors originate from a woman aged 55 to 70 in good health and CMV-seropositive.

The chain links TRBV10-3 to TRBJ2-7; TRBD2 agrees at 11 bases. Germline CDR1 is ENHRY and CDR2 is SYGVKD. The CDR3 sequence is 13 residues long. The J segment lost 0 bases and the V segment lost 10 bases, leaving 2 bases of the junction unmatched. Here the CDR3 DNA reads TGTGCCACCACTAGCGGGAGCTCCTACGAGCAGTACTTC. Residues: CATTSGSSYEQYF.

The chain employs TRBV5-4 and TRBJ1-2; D is perhaps TRBD1 (5 bases). Germline V gene data show CDR1 as SGHNT and CDR2 as YYREEE (reference sequence). The V and J ends lost 3 bases and 1 base respectively, with 19 bases between them. CDR3 size: 17 residues. The CDR3 spells CASSSAPRDPLNYGYTF. CDR3 nucleotides: TGTGCCAGCAGCTCGGCGCCGCGGGACCCCCTTAACTATGGCTACACCTTC.

The chain employs TRBV9 and TRBJ2-3; TRBD2 might be the D (6 bases). This CDR3 is built from 14 residues. Germline V lookup: CDR1 SGDLS, CDR2 YYNGEE. V was cut by 5 bases and J by 0 bases, with 10 bases left in between. The CDR3 loop is CASSSSVSTDTQYF. DNA of the CDR3: TGTGCCAGCAGTTCTAGCGTTAGCACAGATACGCAGTATTTT.

The sample holds a few counts of this clone. The chain has TRBV7-3 and TRBJ2-4; no clear D gene. Trimming stripped 5 bases from V and 10 bases from J, with 15 bases between. This CDR3 contains 13 residues. Per germline, CDR1 SGHTA and CDR2 FQGTGA. CDR3 nucleotide sequence: TGTGCCAGCAGCCGGGTGCCTAAAGAAATTCAGTACTTC. Its protein is CASSRVPKEIQYF.

This clone was counted a few times. This chain uses TRBV11-2 with TRBJ2-1, with unresolved D. CDR3 length: 12 amino acids. Per the germline V gene, CDR1 is SGHAT and CDR2 is FQNNGV. Between the trimmed V and J ends, which lost 6 bases and 4 bases, there was a span of 7 bases. The CDR3 protein is CASRSQYNEQFF. DNA for the CDR3: TGTGCCAGCAGAAGTCAGTACAATGAGCAGTTCTTC.

J is TRBJ2-1 and V is TRBV5-8; D perhaps matches TRBD2 (5 bases). The ends were cut back, 1 base at V and 6 bases at J, with 14 bases in the middle. Germline loops: CDR1 SGHTS, CDR2 YDEGEE. The CDR3 length is 15 residues. In DNA, the CDR3 is TGTGCCAGCAGCTTGTTAAGGAGCCGGGGCAATGAGCAGTTCTTC. Protein product: CASSLLRSRGNEQFF.

Here the CDR3 DNA reads TGTGCCAGTGCCGAGTGGGGGAGGACTAACTATGGCTACACCTTC. Its translation is CASAEWGRTNYGYTF. The chain is built from TRBV19 and TRBJ1-2, with a possible D match to TRBD1 (5 bases). The CDR3 runs to 15 residues. CDR1 and CDR2 from the germline V gene are LNHDA and SQIVND (reference sequence). Trimming pared 8 bases from V and 0 bases from J, leaving 16 bases between.

The V and J genes are TRBV4-2 and TRBJ1-2, with 7 nucleotides matching TRBD1. The CDR3 is made up of 14 amino acids. The V gene's germline CDR1 is LGHNA and CDR2 YNFKEQ. The J segment lost 6 bases and the V segment lost 1 base, leaving 5 bases of the junction unmatched. CDR3 coding DNA: TGTGCCAGCAGCCAAGTGGCACAGGGGAATGGCTACACCTTC. Translating it yields CASSQVAQGNGYTF.

The J gene is TRBJ1-3, the V gene TRBV4-1; D is perhaps TRBD1 (5 bases). The CDR3 is 16 residues long. V was pared by 0 bases and J by 4 bases, with 13 bases between. Germline V CDR1 and CDR2: MGHRA, YSYEKL. CDR3 region: CASSQDRQGPGNTIYF. The CDR3 coding sequence is TGCGCCAGCAGCCAAGACCGCCAGGGTCCCGGAAACACCATATATTTT.

This sequence joins TRBV4-1 and TRBJ2-7; 9 bases are a match to TRBD1. The junction had 10 bases not matched to a gene; V was cut back by 0 bases and J by 7 bases. Germline V gives CDR1 MGHRA, CDR2 YSYEKL. This CDR3 contains 16 residues. The CDR3 protein is CASSQDFRTGVREQYF. The CDR3 DNA sequence: TGCGCCAGCAGCCAAGATTTCCGGACAGGGGTCAGGGAGCAGTACTTC.

The chain employs TRBV6-1 and TRBJ2-5; no clear D gene. The J call may be mistaken, given a closer DNA end match to TRBJ2-7. The CDR3 spans 11 residues. The germline V gene encodes CDR1 MNHNS and CDR2 SASEGT. CDR3 sequence: CASSPAYEQYF. The CDR3, as DNA: TGTGCCAGCAGCCCCGCATACGAGCAGTACTTC.

The rearrangement links TRBV5-6 to TRBJ1-1; D may be TRBD1 (6 bases). From germline, CDR1 is SGHDT and CDR2 YYEEEE. The CDR3 is 14 amino acids. V lost 5 bases and J lost 2, with 13 bases in between. The CDR3 sequence: CASRTTGLNTEAFF. CDR3 nucleotide sequence: TGTGCCAGCAGGACAACAGGGTTAAACACTGAAGCTTTCTTT.

The V gene is TRBV9, the J gene TRBJ1-1, with 9 positions matching TRBD1. The germline gives CDR1 SGDLS, CDR2 YYNGEE. CDR3 length: 16 amino acids. J lost 1 base, V lost 2 bases, and 6 bases had no gene match. For the CDR3, the DNA is TGTGCCAGCAGCGTCCGGGACAGGGCATGGAACACTGAAGCTTTCTTT. Protein sequence: CASSVRDRAWNTEAFF.

This chain links TRBV21-1 with TRBJ1-2. TRBV21-1 is classified as a pseudogene. CDR3 length: 12 residues. CDR3 DNA sequence: TGTGCCAGCAGCGAGGGAGGGCTCGGCTACACCTTC. It translates to CASSEGGLGYTF.

The rearrangement uses TRBV5-1 and TRBJ2-2; 7 bases match TRBD1. J was trimmed by 2 bases and V by 5 bases; bases with no gene match: 6. Germline V gene data show CDR1 as SGHRS and CDR2 as YFSETQ. The CDR3 is made up of 15 amino acids. The CDR3 is CASSRQGPNTGELFF. CDR3 in DNA: TGCGCCAGCAGTAGACAGGGCCCCAACACCGGGGAGCTGTTTTTT.

J is TRBJ1-4 and V is TRBV19; 9 nucleotides agree with TRBD1. Germline V gene data show CDR1 as LNHDA and CDR2 as SQIVND (reference sequence). The ends lost 6 bases at V and 7 bases at J; junction bases unmatched: 9. This CDR3 region has 15 residues. The CDR3 sequence is CASRAGTGRREKLFF. The CDR3 coding sequence is TGTGCCAGTAGAGCGGGGACAGGGCGACGTGAAAAACTGTTTTTT.

This chain uses TRBV6-6 with TRBJ2-3; D is uncertain. V lost 1 base and J lost 2, with 10 bases in between. The CDR3 length is 15 residues. Germline CDR1 MNHNY, CDR2 SVGAGI (reference sequence). Here the CDR3 DNA reads TGTGCCAGCAGTTACTATGGTCTATCCACAGATACGCAGTATTTT. Translation: CASSYYGLSTDTQYF.

This chain uses TRBV7-2 with TRBJ2-1; D is unresolved. This CDR3 spans 13 amino acids. The V end lost 1 base, the J end lost 6 bases, and 7 bases lay between the germline ends. The V gene's germline CDR1 is SGHTA and CDR2 FQGNSA. CDR3 DNA sequence: TGTGCCAGCAGCTTAGGAGGAGTCAATGAGCAGTTCTTC. It yields the protein CASSLGGVNEQFF.

This chain joins TRBV7-9 and TRBJ1-1; TRBD1 matches 11 bases. The CDR3 has 16 residues. The J segment lost 0 bases and the V segment lost 4 bases, leaving 4 bases of the junction unmatched. The germline V gene encodes CDR1 SEHNR and CDR2 FQNEAQ (reference sequence). CDR3 nucleotide sequence: TGTGCCAGCAGCTCCAGGACAGGGGGCATGAACACTGAAGCTTTCTTT. This gives the protein CASSSRTGGMNTEAFF.

The V call is TRBV5-1, the J call TRBJ2-1; TRBD2 matches at 12 bases. Trimming removed 4 bases from V and 0 bases from J; junction bases left unmatched: 5. Germline V CDR1 and CDR2: SGHRS, YFSETQ. The length of the CDR3 is 17 residues. The CDR3 spells CASSVTSGRPSYNEQFF. The CDR3 region has the DNA TGCGCCAGCAGCGTCACTAGCGGGAGGCCCTCCTACAATGAGCAGTTCTTC.

A single count supports this clone. V usage is TRBV6-5 and J usage is TRBJ2-7; 7 bases fit TRBD2. This CDR3 has 15 residues. The ends lost 0 bases at V and 4 bases at J; junction bases unmatched: 6. CDR1 is MNHEY and CDR2 is SVGAGI in the germline V gene. The CDR3 bases are TGTGCCAGCAGTTACTCGGCTAGCGGACCATACGAGCAGTACTTC. Amino acids: CASSYSASGPYEQYF.